This record concerns one TCR beta chain sequence. The CDR3 sequence is 22 residues long. The V segment lost 4 bases and the J segment 2 bases; nucleotides outside the gene matches: 27. This sample was included in a study of shared T cell receptors in the human thymus. Profiling relied on immunoSEQ multiplex PCR, and the TCRdb table lists in-frame clones only, not all of them. The sample carries about 660,000 clones, 85% to 90% recorded once. The sample was also reused in another study, on human thymus T cells. Turning to that study: Immunologically healthy infants in Finland undergoing congenital heart defect surgery were the donors. Thymus tissue for the work was resected from patients undergoing corrective heart surgery.

This chain uses TRBV6-7 with TRBJ2-7; 9 bases are a match to TRBD2. TRBV6-7 is noted as an ORF with a role that remains uncertain. The clonotype originates from a boy in the first two years of life with a congenital heart defect. Material: thymocytes. The CDR3 sequence: CASSCRTGAKCGTSSEPYEQYF. The CDR3 DNA follows: TGTGCCAGCAGTTGCCGGACAGGCGCAAAATGCGGGACTAGCTCCGAGCCCTACGAGCAGTACTTC.